A single sample is the source of the 23 T cell receptor beta chains below, sequenced in a study of blood T cell repertoires in COVID-19. TCRdb's table, derived via immunoSEQ multiplex PCR, lists solely in-frame clones and lacks some. The sample shows roughly 430,000 clones, 70% to 90% of them seen only once. The sample was PBMCs or T cells enriched from blood (not recorded which). Receptors were obtained from a woman younger than 35 who had been exposed to COVID-19.

The chain uses TRBV4-1 and TRBJ1-5, with TRBD1 identical over 9 bases. In germline, CDR1 is MGHRA, CDR2 YSYEKL. This CDR3 region has 20 residues. V lost 1 base to trimming and J lost 5 bases; unmatched junction nucleotides: 18. CDR3 sequence reads: CASSQGRRTGDARADQPQHF. The CDR3 DNA sequence: TGCGCCAGCAGCCAAGGCCGAAGGACAGGGGATGCGCGCGCGGATCAGCCCCAGCATTTT.

This clone was picked up a small number of times. The chain uses TRBV18 and TRBJ1-6, with 9 bases lining up with TRBD1. The V gene's germline CDR1 is KGHSH and CDR2 LQKENI. The V gene end was trimmed by 3 bases and the J gene end by 8 bases; junction bases not matched to a gene: 8. The CDR3 totals 16 residues. DNA for the CDR3: TGTGCCAGCTCACCCTTGGGACAGGGCCGTGATTCACCCCTCCACTTT. Encoded protein: CASSPLGQGRDSPLHF.

Only one count was recorded for this clone. V is TRBV18 and J is TRBJ1-2; D is perhaps TRBD1 (6 bases). This CDR3 contains 16 residues. Germline V CDR1 and CDR2: KGHSH, LQKENI. V lost 2 bases and J 6 bases, leaving 19 bases between the germline ends. Here the CDR3 DNA reads TGTGCCAGCTCACCAGTGGCAGGGGCGCTCATGAATGGCTACACCTTC. This translates into CASSPVAGALMNGYTF.

The rearrangement uses TRBV2 and TRBJ2-3, with D perhaps matching TRBD1 (6 bases). This CDR3 spans 12 amino acids. Trimming removed 11 bases at V and 4 bases at J, with 13 bases between. Germline V gene lookup returns CDR1 SNHLY and CDR2 FYNNEI. The CDR3 is CAGSQGADTQYF. The DNA of the CDR3 is TGTGCCGGATCACAGGGCGCAGATACGCAGTATTTT.

On this clone itself: An end of the junction does not agree with germline; a read error may underlie this. This sequence joins TRBV4-1 and TRBJ1-1; D might be TRBD1 (6 bases). Germline values: CDR1 MGHRA, CDR2 YSYEKL. CDR3 size: 14 residues. In DNA form, the CDR3 reads TGCGCCAGCAGCCACCATACAGGGAACGCTGAAGCTTTCTTT. Encoded protein: CASSHHTGNAEAFF.

The rearrangement joins TRBV7-6 to TRBJ1-3; the match to TRBD1 covers 10 bases. The V gene end was trimmed by 5 bases and the J gene end by 4 bases; junction bases not matched to a gene: 8. CDR1 is SGHVS and CDR2 is FNYEAQ in the germline V gene. CDR3 length equals 16 residues. The CDR3 sequence: CASSDGQGEIGNTIYF. In DNA form, the CDR3 reads TGTGCCAGCAGCGACGGACAGGGGGAGATAGGAAACACCATATATTTT.

On this clone: The same CDR3 arises from other DNA sequences in this sample as well. The rearrangement joins TRBV5-1 to TRBJ2-7; D is possibly TRBD1 (6 bases). Germline CDR1 SGHRS, CDR2 YFSETQ. Deletions cut 0 bases from V and 6 bases from J, with 10 bases between. There are 13 residues in the CDR3. CDR3 loop: CASSLVGGGEQYF. DNA for the CDR3: TGCGCCAGCAGCTTGGTTGGGGGCGGCGAGCAGTACTTC.

The chain recombines TRBV6-5 with TRBJ1-2, with TRBD1 identical over 9 bases. Germline V gives CDR1 MNHEY, CDR2 SVGAGI. After removal of 0 bases from V and 8 bases from J, the junction contained 10 bases not matched to a gene. This CDR3 spans 16 amino acids. CDR3 DNA sequence: TGTGCCAGCAGTTACTCCACAGGGGGCGCGCTGGGGGGCTACACCTTC. It translates to CASSYSTGGALGGYTF.

The rearrangement uses TRBV7-6 and TRBJ1-2, with a weak D call TRBD1 (6 bases). The germline V gene encodes CDR1 SGHVS and CDR2 FNYEAQ. The CDR3 consists of 17 residues. V shed 1 base and J shed 2 bases, with 17 bases lying between them. CDR3 region: CASSLEGNREKNYGYTF. CDR3 nucleotide sequence: TGTGCCAGCAGCTTAGAAGGCAACAGGGAAAAAAACTATGGCTACACCTTC.

This chain links TRBV18 with TRBJ1-2; the match to TRBD1 covers 7 bases. The CDR3 loop spans 14 amino acids. Germline V gene lookup returns CDR1 KGHSH and CDR2 LQKENI. The V and J ends lost 2 bases and 1 base, in that order; junction bases with no gene match: 1. The CDR3 region has the DNA TGTGCCAGCTCACCAGACAGGGATAACTATGGCTACACCTTC. It codes for CASSPDRDNYGYTF.

The genes are TRBV28 and TRBJ2-1, with 7 bases matching TRBD2. The CDR3 length is 13 residues. Germline CDR1 reads MDHEN; CDR2 reads SYDVKM. V lost 10 bases to trimming and J lost 3 bases; unmatched junction nucleotides: 6. CDR3 DNA sequence: TGTGCCACCTCCTCGGGGGGCTACAATGAGCAGTTCTTC. Amino acid sequence: CATSSGGYNEQFF.

This clone was seen only a few times. This chain uses TRBV5-4 with TRBJ2-1; a possible D gene is TRBD2 (5 bases). V shed 4 bases and J shed 8 bases, with 28 bases lying between them. The CDR3 is made up of 18 amino acids. The V gene's germline CDR1 is SGHNT and CDR2 YYREEE (reference sequence). The CDR3 bases are TGTGCCAGCAGCCACGGCGCGCGGGCGGCCACGGAAAAGGATGAGCAGTTCTTC. Protein: CASSHGARAATEKDEQFF.

This clone was counted a single time. The chain has TRBV6-5 and TRBJ2-7; 10 bases agree with TRBD2. The CDR3 length is 16 residues. Trimming took 2 bases from V and 2 from J; bases not matched to a gene: 6. Per the germline V gene, CDR1 is MNHEY and CDR2 is SVGAGI. The CDR3 nucleotides are TGTGCCAGCAGTTACCGGACTAGCGGCAGTACCTACGAGCAGTACTTC. It specifies CASSYRTSGSTYEQYF.

This clone is a singleton in its sample. The chain joins TRBV27 to TRBJ1-4, with 7 bases that match TRBD1. The J segment lost 10 bases and the V segment lost 3 bases, leaving 8 bases of the junction unmatched. The germline V gene has CDR1 MNHEY and CDR2 SMNVEV (reference sequence). CDR3 length equals 14 residues. In nucleotides, the CDR3 is TGTGCCAGCAGTTTGACAGGGATGGCCGGAAAACTGTTTTTT. Protein product: CASSLTGMAGKLFF.

This clone was counted a few times. The chain links TRBV30 to TRBJ1-6; no firm D call. Germline CDR1 GTSNPN, CDR2 SVGIG (reference sequence). The CDR3 sequence is 14 residues long. V was pared by 0 bases and J by 9 bases, with 12 bases between. CDR3 amino acids: CAWSVTGMGSPLHF. The CDR3 bases are TGTGCCTGGAGTGTAACGGGGATGGGTTCACCCCTCCACTTT.

The genes are TRBV9 and TRBJ2-3, with 10 bases identical to TRBD2. This CDR3 spans 16 amino acids. CDR1 SGDLS and CDR2 YYNGEE come from the germline V gene. With V trimmed by 6 bases and J by 2 bases, 9 bases remained unmatched. The CDR3 nucleotides are TGTGCCAGCACGTCTAGCGGGGGCCCACACACAGATACGCAGTATTTT. It yields the protein CASTSSGGPHTDTQYF.

This clone was counted a single time. The gene calls are TRBV2 and TRBJ1-5; perhaps TRBD1 as D (6 bases). V lost 2 bases to trimming and J lost 2 bases, with 10 bases between them. CDR1 and CDR2 from the germline V gene are SNHLY and FYNNEI. This CDR3 has 15 residues. The CDR3 protein is CASSEQGMGNQPQHF. The CDR3, as DNA: TGTGCCAGCAGTGAACAGGGGATGGGCAATCAGCCCCAGCATTTT.

The V call is TRBV7-8, the J call TRBJ1-1; the D gene is possibly TRBD1 (6 bases). This CDR3 spans 16 amino acids. V lost 5 bases and J lost 4, with 20 bases in between. CDR1 is SGHVS, CDR2 FQNEAQ, per germline. The CDR3: CASSPQGRWVGTEAFF. DNA for the CDR3: TGTGCCAGCAGCCCACAGGGAAGGTGGGTGGGCACTGAAGCTTTCTTT.

The gene calls are TRBV7-2 and TRBJ2-5, with unresolved D. Trimming cost V 1 base and J 4 bases, with 4 bases left between them. This CDR3 is 12 amino acids long. Germline V CDR1 and CDR2: SGHTA, FQGNSA. The CDR3: CASSLGRETQYF. As DNA, the CDR3 is TGTGCCAGCAGCTTAGGTCGAGAGACCCAGTACTTC.

This sequence joins TRBV12-3 or TRBV12-4 and TRBJ2-1; D is unresolved. The CDR3 consists of 11 residues. Between the trimmed V and J ends, which lost 11 bases and 5 bases, there was a span of 10 bases. The CDR3 loop is CAVLDHNEQFF. CDR3 DNA sequence: TGTGCCGTTCTAGATCACAATGAGCAGTTCTTC.

This clone is a singleton in its sample. At one of its ends the junction is not consistent with the germline gene, which may arise from a read error. The rearrangement uses TRBV14 and TRBJ2-3; 10 bases match TRBD2. The CDR3 covers 15 residues. Germline V CDR1 and CDR2: SGHDN, FVKESK. The CDR3 sequence is CASSQAGGPSDTQYF. In DNA, the CDR3 is TGTGCCAGCAGTCAAGCGGGAGGGCCTTCAGATACGCAGTATTTT.

The chain employs TRBV6-6 and TRBJ2-3; 12 nucleotides align to TRBD2. This CDR3 region has 16 residues. V lost 6 bases to trimming and J lost 4 bases; unmatched junction nucleotides: 8. CDR1 and CDR2 from the germline V gene are MNHNY and SVGAGI (reference sequence). CDR3: CASRTLAGGPPDTQYF. As DNA, the CDR3 is TGTGCCAGCAGGACGCTAGCGGGAGGGCCCCCAGATACGCAGTATTTT.

V gene TRBV7-8 combines with J gene TRBJ2-3; D not resolved. The V and J ends lost 4 bases and 3 bases respectively, with 8 bases between them. The CDR3 sequence is 13 residues long. Germline V gene lookup returns CDR1 SGHVS and CDR2 FQNEAQ. The CDR3 DNA reads as TGTGCCAGCAGCTCCCCGGTGACAGATACGCAGTATTTT. As protein: CASSSPVTDTQYF. Based on the CDR3 plus reference TRBV7-8 and TRBJ2-3, the full variable domain is GAGVSQSPRYKVAKRGQDVALRCDPISGHVSLFWYQQALGQGPEFLTYFQNEAQLDKSGLPSDRFFAERPEGSVSTLKIQRTQQEDSAVYLCASSSPVTDTQYFGPGTRLTVL.